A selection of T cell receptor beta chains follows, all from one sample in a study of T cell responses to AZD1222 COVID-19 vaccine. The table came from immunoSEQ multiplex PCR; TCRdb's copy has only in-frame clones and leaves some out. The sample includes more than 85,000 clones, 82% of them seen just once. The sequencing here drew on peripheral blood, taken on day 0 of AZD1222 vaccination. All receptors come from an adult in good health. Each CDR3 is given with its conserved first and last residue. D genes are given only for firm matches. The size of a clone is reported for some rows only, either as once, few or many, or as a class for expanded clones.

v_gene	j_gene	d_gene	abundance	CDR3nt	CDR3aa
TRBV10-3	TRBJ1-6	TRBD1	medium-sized	TGTGCCGTCCGACAGGGGGCTTCGGATTCACCCCTCCACTTT	CAVRQGASDSPLHF
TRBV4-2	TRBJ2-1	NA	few	TGTGCCAGCAGCCAAGTTGGAGGGGGCTACAATGAGCAGTTCTTC	CASSQVGGGYNEQFF
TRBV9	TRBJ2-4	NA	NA	TGTGCCAGCAGCGTAACCCCTCAGGGACAAGGAAACATTCAGTACTTC	CASSVTPQGQGNIQYF
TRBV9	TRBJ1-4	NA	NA	TGTGCCAGCAGCCCCGGTAGTGAAAAACTGTTTTTT	CASSPGSEKLFF
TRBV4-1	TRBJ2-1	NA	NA	TGCGCCAGCAGCCAAGAGACTAGCTACAATGAGCAGTTCTTC	CASSQETSYNEQFF
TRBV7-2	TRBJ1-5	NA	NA	TGTGCCAGCAGCTTAGATTTGGGGGGCCGAAGTCAGCCCCAGCATTTT	CASSLDLGGRSQPQHF
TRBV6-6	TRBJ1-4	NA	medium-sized	TGTGCCAGCCGTGATACAGGGTCGGGCGAAAAACTGTTTTTT	CASRDTGSGEKLFF
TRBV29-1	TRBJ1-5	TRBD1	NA	TGCAGCGCTCATTCAGGGGGCTCCAATCAGCCCCAGCATTTT	CSAHSGGSNQPQHF
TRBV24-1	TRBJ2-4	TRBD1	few	TGTGCCACCAGTGATCGTGGTCCCGGGACAGGGCTCAACATTAAAAACATTCAGTACTTC	CATSDRGPGTGLNIKNIQYF
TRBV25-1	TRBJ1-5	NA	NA	TGTGCCAGCAGTGAATGGGGGGCAGATAGCAATCAGCCCCAGCATTTT	CASSEWGADSNQPQHF
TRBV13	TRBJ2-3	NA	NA	TGTGCCAGCAGCGTATCTGCAGATACGCAGTATTTT	CASSVSADTQYF
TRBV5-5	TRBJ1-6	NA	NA	TGTGCCAGCAGCTTGGAACAGAATACACCCCTCCACTTT	CASSLEQNTPLHF
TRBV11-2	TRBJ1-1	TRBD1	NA	TGTGCCAGCAGCTTTGGACAGGGAGTAGTGCAGACTGAAGCTTTCTTT	CASSFGQGVVQTEAFF
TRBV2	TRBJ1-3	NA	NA	TGTGCCAGCAGTGCCGCGACGGGCGGAGGAAACACCATATATTTT	CASSAATGGGNTIYF
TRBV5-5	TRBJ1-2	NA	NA	TGTGCCAGCAGCTTGGTAGCAGGGATTGAAGTAGGATACACCTTC	CASSLVAGIEVGYTF
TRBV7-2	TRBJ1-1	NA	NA	TGTGCCAGCAGCTTACGGGGTTTTGGGGCAGGGGATAGGAACACTGAAGCTTTCTTT	CASSLRGFGAGDRNTEAFF
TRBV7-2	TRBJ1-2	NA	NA	TGTGCCAGCAGCTTAGGGCAGCATGCCCTCTATGGCTACACCTTC	CASSLGQHALYGYTF
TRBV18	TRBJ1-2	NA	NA	TGTGCCAGCTCAAGGGGCCACAGGGAAGCTAACTATGGCTACACCTTC	CASSRGHREANYGYTF
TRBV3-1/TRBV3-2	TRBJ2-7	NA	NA	TGTGCCAGCAGCCGATGGGACTTCCAGACCTACGAGCAGTACTTC	CASSRWDFQTYEQYF
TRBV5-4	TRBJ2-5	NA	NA	TGTGCCAGCAGCTTGCTGCCGGGCCGGGAGACCCAGTACTTC	CASSLLPGRETQYF
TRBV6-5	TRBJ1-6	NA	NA	TGTGCCAGCAGTTACCGGACAGCCTCGGGTAATTCACCCCTCCACTTT	CASSYRTASGNSPLHF
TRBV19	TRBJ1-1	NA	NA	TGTGCCAGTAGTATAGTATCAAACACTGAAGCTTTCTTT	CASSIVSNTEAFF
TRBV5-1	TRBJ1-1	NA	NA	TGCGCCAGCACCTTGGGGGGGGTGGTCACTGAAGCTTTCTTT	CASTLGGVVTEAFF
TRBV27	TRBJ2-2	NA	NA	TGTGCCAGCAGTTTAAGGGGGATGAACACCGGGGAGCTGTTTTTT	CASSLRGMNTGELFF
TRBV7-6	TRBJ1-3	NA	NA	TGTGCCAGCAGCGCCGCGGGGGTGGGCACCATATATTTT	CASSAAGVGTIYF
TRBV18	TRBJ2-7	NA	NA	TGTGCCAGCTCCCCCCCCCAAGACGGAACCTACGAGCAGTACTTC	CASSPPQDGTYEQYF
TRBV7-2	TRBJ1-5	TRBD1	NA	TGTGCCAGCAGCCCCTTCACAGGGGGCTCTCAGCCCCAGCATTTT	CASSPFTGGSQPQHF
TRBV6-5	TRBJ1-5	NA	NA	TGTGCCAGCAGTTACTGGCGCGATCAGCCCCAGCATTTT	CASSYWRDQPQHF
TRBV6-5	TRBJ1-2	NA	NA	TGTGCCAGCAGTTACTCCGGCGGACAGTATGGCTACACCTTC	CASSYSGGQYGYTF
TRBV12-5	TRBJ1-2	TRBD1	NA	TGTGCTAGTGGTTTACCCACCGTTACAGGGGGCGATACGATTTTTTTACGATCTAACTATGGCTACACCTTC	CASGLPTVTGGDTIFLRSNYGYTF
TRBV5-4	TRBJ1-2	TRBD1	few	TGTGCCAGCAGCGTGGAGAAAGGGGGCCATGGCTACACCTTC	CASSVEKGGHGYTF